These T cell receptor beta chains were read from a single sample in a study of T cells after yellow fever vaccination. MiXCR, run by TCRdb on the 5' RACE reads, gives a single entry per CDR3 protein. This table holds 300,000 to 350,000 distinct CDR3 sequences, about 4% found once. The sequences come from PBMCs, collected 5 days after the yellow fever booster vaccination. The receptors here all came from a man in his late teens or twenties who received the YFV17D yellow fever vaccine. CDR3s include the opening cysteine and the closing phenylalanine or tryptophan. A D gene is named only where the DNA matches it firmly. Expanded clones get a size class; other rows say once, few or many, or leave the size out.

>TRBJ1-2|NA|TRBV4-1|NA
CASSPSPGGSDGYTF
TGCGCCAGCAGCCCCTCGCCGGGGGGCTCGGATGGCTACACCTTC
>TRBJ1-1|NA|TRBV6-1|few
CASRELTEAFF
TGTGCCAGCAGAGAGTTGACTGAAGCTTTCTTT
>TRBJ1-1|TRBD1|TRBV9|many
CASSVGTGHTEAFF
TGTGCCAGCAGCGTAGGGACAGGGCACACTGAAGCTTTCTTT
>TRBJ2-7|NA|TRBV5-1|few
CASSSERPYEQYF
TGCGCCAGCAGCTCCGAGAGACCTTACGAGCAGTACTTC
>TRBJ2-7|TRBD2|TRBV20-1|NA
CSAQTSGGVYEQYF
TGCAGTGCCCAGACAAGCGGGGGGGTTTACGAGCAGTACTTC
>TRBJ2-1|NA|TRBV11-3|NA
CASSLLHSYNEQFF
TGTGCCAGCAGCTTATTACACTCCTACAATGAGCAGTTCTTC
>TRBJ1-5|TRBD1|TRBV5-1|few
CASSWGTGGNQPQHF
TGCGCCAGCAGCTGGGGGACAGGGGGCAATCAGCCCCAGCATTTT
>TRBJ2-7|NA|TRBV29-1|few
CSVAGAGSEQYF
TGCAGCGTTGCCGGGGCAGGAAGCGAGCAGTACTTC
>TRBJ2-4|NA|TRBV19|NA
CASSTDKILAKNIQYF
TGTGCCAGTAGTACCGACAAAATATTAGCCAAAAACATTCAGTACTTC
>TRBJ1-2|TRBD1|TRBV7-9|few
CASTETGANYGYTF
TGTGCCAGCACCGAAACAGGGGCGAACTATGGCTACACCTTC
>TRBJ2-5|NA|TRBV6-2/TRBV6-3|many
CASSYLRGRETQYF
TGTGCCAGCAGTTATCTCCGGGGGCGAGAGACCCAGTACTTC
>TRBJ2-3|TRBD2|TRBV24-1|many
CATSEAGLAGGRTAADTQYF
TGTGCCACCAGTGAGGCGGGACTAGCGGGGGGTCGAACGGCCGCAGATACGCAGTATTTT
>TRBJ2-5|TRBD1|TRBV7-7|many
CASSKGAYQETQYF
TGTGCCAGCAGTAAGGGGGCCTACCAAGAGACCCAGTACTTC
>TRBJ1-1|TRBD1|TRBV7-9|NA
CASSPTGAGDTEAFF
TGTGCCAGCAGCCCCACAGGGGCGGGGGACACTGAAGCTTTCTTT
>TRBJ2-1|NA|TRBV5-1|many
CASSLQGYEQFF
TGCGCCAGCAGCTTGCAGGGTTATGAGCAGTTCTTC
>TRBJ2-5|NA|TRBV20-1|few
CSAPGGSLGETQYF
TGCAGTGCGCCGGGTGGGTCTCTGGGGGAGACCCAGTACTTC
>TRBJ1-2|TRBD1|TRBV5-4|many
CASSINRGYGYTF
TGTGCCAGCAGCATCAACAGGGGGTATGGCTACACCTTC
>TRBJ2-5|TRBD2|TRBV9|few
CASSARGGTVQETQYF
TGTGCCAGCAGCGCCCGGGGGGGCACAGTTCAAGAGACCCAGTACTTC
>TRBJ1-1|NA|TRBV10-3|few
CAISPLTETEAFF
TGTGCCATCAGTCCCCTCACGGAGACTGAAGCTTTCTTT
>TRBJ1-1|NA|TRBV27|many
CASKAQGLNTEAFF
TGTGCCAGCAAGGCCCAGGGCCTGAACACTGAAGCTTTCTTT
>TRBJ1-1|NA|TRBV29-1|NA
CSALQGGPNTEAFF
TGCAGCGCTCTCCAAGGTGGACCGAACACTGAAGCTTTCTTT
>TRBJ2-5|NA|TRBV30|NA
CAWSNPGTQYF
TGTGCCTGGAGTAATCCAGGTACCCAGTACTTC